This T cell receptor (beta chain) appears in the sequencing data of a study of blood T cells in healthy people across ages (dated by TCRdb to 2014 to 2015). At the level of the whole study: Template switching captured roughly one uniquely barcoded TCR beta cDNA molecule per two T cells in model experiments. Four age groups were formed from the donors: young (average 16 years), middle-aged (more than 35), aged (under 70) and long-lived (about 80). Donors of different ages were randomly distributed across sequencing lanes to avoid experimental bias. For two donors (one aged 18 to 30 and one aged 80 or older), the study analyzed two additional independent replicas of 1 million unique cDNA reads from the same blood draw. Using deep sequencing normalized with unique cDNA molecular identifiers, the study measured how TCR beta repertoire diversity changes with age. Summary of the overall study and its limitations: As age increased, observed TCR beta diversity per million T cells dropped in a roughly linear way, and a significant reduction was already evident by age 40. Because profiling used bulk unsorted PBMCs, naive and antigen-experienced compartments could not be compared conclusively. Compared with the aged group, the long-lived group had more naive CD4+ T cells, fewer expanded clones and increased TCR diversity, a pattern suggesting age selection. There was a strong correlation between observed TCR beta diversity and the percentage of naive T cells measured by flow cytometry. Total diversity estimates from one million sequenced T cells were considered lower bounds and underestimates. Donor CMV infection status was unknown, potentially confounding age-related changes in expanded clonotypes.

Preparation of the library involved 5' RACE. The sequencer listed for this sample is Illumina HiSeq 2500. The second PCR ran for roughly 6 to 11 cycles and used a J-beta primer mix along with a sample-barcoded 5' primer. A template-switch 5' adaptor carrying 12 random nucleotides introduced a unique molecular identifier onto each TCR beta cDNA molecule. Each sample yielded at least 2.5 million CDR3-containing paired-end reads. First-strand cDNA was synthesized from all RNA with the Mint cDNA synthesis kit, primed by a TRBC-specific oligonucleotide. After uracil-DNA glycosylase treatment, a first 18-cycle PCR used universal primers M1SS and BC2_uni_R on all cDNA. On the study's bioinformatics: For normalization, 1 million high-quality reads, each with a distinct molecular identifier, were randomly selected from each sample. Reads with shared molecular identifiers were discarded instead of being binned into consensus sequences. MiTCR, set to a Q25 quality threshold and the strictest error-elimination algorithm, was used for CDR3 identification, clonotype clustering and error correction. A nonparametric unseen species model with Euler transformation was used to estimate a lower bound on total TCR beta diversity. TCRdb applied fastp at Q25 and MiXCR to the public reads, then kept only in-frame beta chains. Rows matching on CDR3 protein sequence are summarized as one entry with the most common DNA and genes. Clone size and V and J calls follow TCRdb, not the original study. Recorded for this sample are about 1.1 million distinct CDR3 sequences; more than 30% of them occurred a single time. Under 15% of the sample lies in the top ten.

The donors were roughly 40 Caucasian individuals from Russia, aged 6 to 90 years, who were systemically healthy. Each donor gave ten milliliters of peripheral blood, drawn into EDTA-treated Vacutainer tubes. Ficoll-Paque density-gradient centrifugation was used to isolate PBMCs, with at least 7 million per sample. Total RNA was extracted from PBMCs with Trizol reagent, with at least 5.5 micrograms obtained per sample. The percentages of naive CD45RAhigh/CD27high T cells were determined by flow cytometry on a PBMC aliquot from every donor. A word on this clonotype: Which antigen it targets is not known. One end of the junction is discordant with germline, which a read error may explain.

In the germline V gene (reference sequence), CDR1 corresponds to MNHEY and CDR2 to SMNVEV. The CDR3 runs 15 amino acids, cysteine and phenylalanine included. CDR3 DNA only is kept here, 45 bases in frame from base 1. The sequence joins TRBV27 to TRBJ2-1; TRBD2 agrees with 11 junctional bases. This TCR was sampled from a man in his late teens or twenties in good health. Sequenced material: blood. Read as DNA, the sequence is TGTGTCAGCAGTTTGGGTAGCGGGGGGGACAATGAGCAGTTCTTC. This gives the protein CVSSLGSGGDNEQFF.